This record looks at one T cell receptor beta chain sequence and its context. Per the authors' pipeline: Reference gene primer amplification gave estimated nucleated cell counts. The assay was immunoSEQ multiplex PCR, and TCRdb's table has in-frame clones only and misses some. V, J and clone size were drawn from that table, and D and trimming were deduced from the DNA. This sample has tens of thousands of clones, with about nine tenths found just once. These data come from a study of blood T cell repertoires in COVID-19. For the study at large: There were acute and convalescent COVID-19 samples, and they came from the United States, Italy and Spain. T cells, B-cell-depleted T cells, or PBMCs provided the cDNA or gDNA that served as material.

With V trimmed by 7 bases and J by 3 bases, 0 bases remained unmatched. CDR1 is MDHEN and CDR2 is SYDVKM in the germline V gene. The CDR3 consists of 13 residues. The specimen was peripheral blood. The TCR comes from a male donor with acute or convalescent COVID-19. The chain recombines TRBV28 with TRBJ2-1, with TRBD2 identical over 10 bases. CDR3 sequence reads: CASTSGGYNEQFF. The CDR3 DNA reads as TGTGCCAGCACTAGCGGGGGCTACAATGAGCAGTTCTTC.